The 6 T cell receptor beta chains given below trace back to one sample, sequenced in a study of cytomegalovirus exposure and HLA in healthy donors. The PCR made use of 60 Vbeta and 13 Jbeta primers. The repertoire was sequenced with immunoSEQ multiplex PCR; TCRdb's copy has only in-frame clones and lacks some. Of 100,000 to 150,000 clones detected, about 68% appear once; the ten largest clones hold 3.5% to 4.5%. The material sequenced was PBMCs. The receptors stem from a man aged 35 to 55 in good health and CMV-seropositive.

V gene TRBV5-1 combines with J gene TRBJ1-3; a possible D gene is TRBD1 (5 bases). The V gene's germline CDR1 is SGHRS and CDR2 YFSETQ. The CDR3 is made up of 14 amino acids. V was clipped by 3 bases and J by 0 bases, with 7 bases between them. The CDR3 coding sequence is TGCGCCAGCAGCTCCCAGGGCTCTGGAAACACCATATATTTT. Translated: CASSSQGSGNTIYF. The complete variable domain, with remaining parts taken from reference TRBV5-1 and TRBJ1-3, reads KAGVTQTPRYLIKTRGQQVTLSCSPISGHRSVSWYQQTPGQGLQFLFEYFSETQRNKGNFPGRFSGRQFSNSRSEMNVSTLELGDSALYLCASSSQGSGNTIYFGEGSWLTVV.

CDR3 coding DNA: TGTGCCACCAGCAGAGACGCAGTAAGCACAGATACGCAGTATTTT. It yields the protein CATSRDAVSTDTQYF. The chain carries TRBV15 and TRBJ2-3, with D unresolved. Germline loops: CDR1 LNHNV, CDR2 YYDKDF (reference sequence). The CDR3 contains 15 residues. Trimming cost V 0 bases and J 0 bases, with 7 bases left between them.

This chain links TRBV5-5 with TRBJ2-6; D might be TRBD1 (6 bases). CDR1 is SGHKS, CDR2 YYEKEE, per germline (reference sequence). The CDR3 spans 16 residues. V was clipped by 4 bases and J by 4 bases, with 15 bases between them. The CDR3 bases are TGTGCCAGCAGCCACTCACAGGGCAACGGGGCCAACGTCCTGACTTTC. This encodes CASSHSQGNGANVLTF.

The rearrangement joins TRBV15 to TRBJ2-3; 10 nucleotides line up with TRBD2. Germline V gene lookup returns CDR1 LNHNV and CDR2 YYDKDF (reference sequence). V was pared by 3 bases and J by 5 bases, with 8 bases of the junction left unmatched. The CDR3 is made up of 16 amino acids. This CDR3 is CATSRESGGAKDTQYF. In DNA, the CDR3 is TGTGCCACCAGCAGGGAGAGCGGGGGGGCAAAAGATACGCAGTATTTT.

The chain's CDR3 is CASGLNRGQFNTEAFF. The CDR3 DNA reads TGTGCCAGCGGACTTAACAGGGGGCAGTTTAACACTGAAGCTTTCTTT. V gene TRBV28 combines with J gene TRBJ1-1; TRBD1 agrees at 9 bases. With V trimmed by 8 bases and J by 2 bases, 12 bases remained unmatched. CDR3 length equals 16 residues. Germline loops: CDR1 MDHEN, CDR2 SYDVKM. The variable domain in full, completed from reference TRBV28 and TRBJ1-1, reads DVKVTQSSRYLVKRTGEKVFLECVQDMDHENMFWYRQDPGLGLRLIYFSYDVKMKEKGDIPEGYSVSREKKERFSLILESASTNQTSMYLCASGLNRGQFNTEAFFGQGTRLTVV.

The V call is TRBV2, the J call TRBJ2-3; 11 bases line up with TRBD2. The CDR3 has 15 residues. With V trimmed by 5 bases and J by 2 bases, 3 bases remained unmatched. Germline V lookup: CDR1 SNHLY, CDR2 FYNNEI. CDR3 DNA: TGTGCCAGCAGTCCGACTAGCGGGGACACAGATACGCAGTATTTT. This translates into CASSPTSGDTDTQYF.